The 8 T cell receptor beta chains listed next were all sequenced from one sample in a study of T cells in Graves' hyperthyroidism and ophthalmopathy. Researchers amplified the TCR beta CDR3 regions from RNA transcripts. The HTBI primer set drove a first-round RT-PCR of the TCR CDR3. MiXCR was run by TCRdb on the multiplex PCR reads, yielding one entry per CDR3 protein. Of roughly 400,000 distinct CDR3 sequences in the sample, roughly 13% were seen once. Sequencing was carried out using blood. The receptors come from a man aged 45-65 years with Graves' ophthalmopathy.

The sample holds many counts of this clonotype. The chain is built from TRBV19 and TRBJ1-1; no clear D gene. From germline, CDR1 is LNHDA and CDR2 SQIVND (reference sequence). V shed 3 bases and J shed 5 bases, with 16 bases lying between them. CDR3 length equals 15 residues. This CDR3 reads CASSMPRVPLTEAFF. The CDR3 DNA follows: TGTGCCAGTAGTATGCCCCGGGTACCGTTGACTGAAGCTTTCTTT.

This clonotype was detected ten times or more. This chain's CDR3 is CSVETGNQETQYF. The DNA of the CDR3 is TGCAGCGTTGAAACGGGAAACCAAGAGACCCAGTACTTC. The rearrangement uses TRBV29-1 and TRBJ2-5, with D maybe TRBD2 (5 bases). The CDR3 runs to 13 residues. V lost 2 bases and J 0 bases, leaving 7 bases between the germline ends. Germline CDR1 SQVTM, CDR2 ANQGSEA.

The rearrangement uses TRBV19 and TRBJ1-4; 7 bases align to TRBD1. This CDR3 spans 16 amino acids. CDR1 LNHDA and CDR2 SQIVND come from the germline V gene (reference sequence). Trimming cost V 3 bases and J 10 bases; bases outside gene matches: 14. CDR3 nucleotide sequence: TGTGCCAGTAGTATTCCAGGGGGTGGCCGTCCGGTAAAACTGTTTTTT. This codes for CASSIPGGGRPVKLFF.

The chain links TRBV19 to TRBJ1-2, with D possibly TRBD1 on 6 matching bases. V was cut by 0 bases and J by 8 bases, with 22 bases left in between. This CDR3 region has 17 residues. In germline, CDR1 is LNHDA, CDR2 SQIVND (reference sequence). CDR3 amino acids: CASSIDPPRQAARGYTF. CDR3 DNA sequence: TGTGCCAGTAGTATAGATCCCCCGCGACAGGCCGCCCGGGGCTACACCTTC.

The table lists this clonotype with many counts. Here the CDR3 reads CSATGLAGGGDEQFF. The CDR3 coding sequence is TGCAGTGCTACCGGACTAGCGGGAGGCGGCGATGAGCAGTTCTTC. V usage is TRBV20-1 and J usage is TRBJ2-1; 14 bases agree with TRBD2. Germline loops: CDR1 DFQATT, CDR2 SNEGSKA (reference sequence). The V segment lost 4 bases and the J segment 8 bases; nucleotides outside the gene matches: 7. The CDR3 length is 15 residues.

This clonotype was counted between two and nine times. J is TRBJ2-5 and V is TRBV5-1; 11 bases fit TRBD2. The J segment lost 4 bases and the V segment lost 5 bases, leaving 7 bases of the junction unmatched. Germline V CDR1 and CDR2: SGHRS, YFSETQ. This CDR3 comprises 15 residues. In nucleotides, the CDR3 is TGCGCCAGCAGATGGATAGCGGGAGGGGGAGAGACCCAGTACTTC. This gives the protein CASRWIAGGGETQYF.

This clonotype has a count of ten or more. The gene calls are TRBV20-1 and TRBJ2-1, with TRBD2 matching over 10 bases. The V segment lost 0 bases and the J segment 7 bases; nucleotides outside the gene matches: 15. Germline assignment: CDR1 DFQATT and CDR2 SNEGSKA (reference sequence). This CDR3 has 18 amino acids. CDR3 in amino acids: CSARDHLLSGRARNEQFF. The CDR3 nucleotides read TGCAGTGCTAGAGACCATTTATTAAGCGGGAGGGCCCGGAATGAGCAGTTCTTC.

This clonotype was seen at least ten times. V usage is TRBV7-8 and J usage is TRBJ2-7; TRBD1 matches at 7 bases. CDR3 length: 15 amino acids. After removal of 3 bases from V and 6 bases from J, the junction contained 11 bases not matched to a gene. The germline gives CDR1 SGHVS, CDR2 FQNEAQ. The CDR3 region has the DNA TGTGCCAGCAGCTTGCGACAGGGCCCTGTTACCGAGCAGTACTTC. Amino acid sequence: CASSLRQGPVTEQYF.